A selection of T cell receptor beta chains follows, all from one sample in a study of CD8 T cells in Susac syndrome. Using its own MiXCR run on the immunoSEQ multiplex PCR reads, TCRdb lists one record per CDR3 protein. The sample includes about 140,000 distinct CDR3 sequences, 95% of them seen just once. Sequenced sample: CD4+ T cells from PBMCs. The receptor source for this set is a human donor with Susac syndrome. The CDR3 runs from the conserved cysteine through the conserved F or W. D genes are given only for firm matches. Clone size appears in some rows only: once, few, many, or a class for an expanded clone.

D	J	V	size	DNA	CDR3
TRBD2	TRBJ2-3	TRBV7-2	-	TGTGCCAGCGCTAGCGGGACTAATCGACGCACAGATACGCAGTATTTT	CASASGTNRRTDTQYF
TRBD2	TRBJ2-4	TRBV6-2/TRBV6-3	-	TGTGCCAGCAGTTACTCCGGGAGGGTCGTCATTCAGTACTTC	CASSYSGRVVIQYF
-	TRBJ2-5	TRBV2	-	TGTGCCAGCAGTGAAGGCGGAGGGACCCAGTACTTC	CASSEGGGTQYF
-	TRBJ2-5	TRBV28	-	TGTGCCAGCTCGGGGAGCGAGGGTAGGAAGACCCAGTACTTC	CASSGSEGRKTQYF
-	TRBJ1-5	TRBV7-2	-	TGTGCCAGCAGCCCTACGCGGGAGCAGCCCCAGCATTTT	CASSPTREQPQHF
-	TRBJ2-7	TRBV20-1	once	TGCAGTGCGATTAGGGAAACCTACGAGCAGTACTTC	CSAIRETYEQYF
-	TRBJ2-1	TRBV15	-	TGTGCCACCAGCAGAGATCTTGCGGGGAACAATGAGCAGTTCTTC	CATSRDLAGNNEQFF
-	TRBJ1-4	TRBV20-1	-	TGCAGTGCTAGAGATCAGGGATCCGTTAATGAAAAACTGTTTTTT	CSARDQGSVNEKLFF
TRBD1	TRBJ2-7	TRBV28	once	TGTGCCAGCAGGACAGGGGGCGCGCTCCTCGAGCAGTACTTC	CASRTGGALLEQYF
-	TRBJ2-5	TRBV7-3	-	TGTGCCAGCAGCTTAGGGGGCTCGGAGACCCAGTACTTC	CASSLGGSETQYF
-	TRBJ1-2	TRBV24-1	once	TGTGCCACCAGTGATTCGACGTCCGGGCGCGTTGGCTACACCTTC	CATSDSTSGRVGYTF
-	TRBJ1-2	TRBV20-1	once	TGCAGTGCTGCTCCGACAACTAACTATGGCTACACCTTC	CSAAPTTNYGYTF
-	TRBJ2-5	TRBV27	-	TGTGCCAGCCGTGTAGGAAATAGCAGAGAGACCCAGTACTTC	CASRVGNSRETQYF
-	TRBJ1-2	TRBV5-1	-	TGCGCCAGCAGCTTGTCGACCGACCGTGCTCATGGCTACACCTTC	CASSLSTDRAHGYTF
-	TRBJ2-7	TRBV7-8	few	TGTGCCAGCAGCTCCGCCTACGAGCAGTACTTC	CASSSAYEQYF
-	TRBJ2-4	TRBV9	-	TGTGCCAGCAGCGGCGGGCCAATGAGGGACATTCAGTACTTC	CASSGGPMRDIQYF
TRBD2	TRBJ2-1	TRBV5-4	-	TGTGCCATCACCCGGGGGGACCTCTCCTACAATGAGCAGTTCTTC	CAITRGDLSYNEQFF
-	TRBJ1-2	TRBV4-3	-	TGCGCCAGCAGCCAATTGGGACGGGAGATCTATGGCTACACCTTC	CASSQLGREIYGYTF
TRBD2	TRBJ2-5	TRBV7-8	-	TGTGCCAGCAGCCTCGCCGGGACTAGCTATAACTTC	CASSLAGTSYNF
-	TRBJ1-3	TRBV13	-	TGTGCCAGCAGCTTTCGGCCAGCGGACTCTGGAAACACCATATATTTT	CASSFRPADSGNTIYF
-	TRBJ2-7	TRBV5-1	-	TGCGCCAGCAGCTTGAAGGCGGGGAGTCCTTCCGAGCAGTACTTC	CASSLKAGSPSEQYF
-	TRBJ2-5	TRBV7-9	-	TGTGCCAGCAGCTTAGGGGTCGCCCAAGAGACCCAGTACTTC	CASSLGVAQETQYF
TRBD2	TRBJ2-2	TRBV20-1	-	TGCAGTGCTACCCCTACTAGCGGGAGTGGGCCGTCCCTGAACACCGGGGAGCTGTTTTTT	CSATPTSGSGPSLNTGELFF
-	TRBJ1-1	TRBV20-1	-	TGCAGTGCGCAAATTACAGAGAACACTGAAGCTTTCTTT	CSAQITENTEAFF
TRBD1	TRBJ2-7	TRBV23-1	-	TGCGCCAGCAGTCAATACGGATCGGACAGGGTTACCGAGCAGTACTTC	CASSQYGSDRVTEQYF
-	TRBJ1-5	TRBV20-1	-	TGCAGTGCTAGAGCGGACGACAATCAGCCCCAGCATTTT	CSARADDNQPQHF
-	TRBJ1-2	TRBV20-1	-	TGCAGTGCTCGGGACCTTAACTATGGCTACACCTTC	CSARDLNYGYTF
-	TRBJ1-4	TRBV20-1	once	TGCAGTGCTCCCTCCGGCACAGCGGGCGAAAAACTGTTTTTT	CSAPSGTAGEKLFF
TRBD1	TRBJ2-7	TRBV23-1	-	TGCGCCAGCAGTCAACACAGGGGTTGTTGGTACGAGCAGTACTTC	CASSQHRGCWYEQYF
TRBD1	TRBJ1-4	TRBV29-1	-	TGCAGCGTTGTACAGGGGGGACCCAAACTGTTTTTT	CSVVQGGPKLFF
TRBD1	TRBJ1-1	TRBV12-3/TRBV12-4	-	TGTGCCAGCAGTTCGGGACAGCTTAACACTGAAGCTTTCTTT	CASSSGQLNTEAFF
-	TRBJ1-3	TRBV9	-	TGTGCCAGCACCCCTTCCACATCTGGAAACACCATATATTTT	CASTPSTSGNTIYF
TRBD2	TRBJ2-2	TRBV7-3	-	TGTGCCAGCAGCCCGACTAGCTTCCCCACCGGGGAGCTGTTTTTT	CASSPTSFPTGELFF
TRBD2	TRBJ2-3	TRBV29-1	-	TGCAGCGTTGGCCCTAGCGGGAGGACCTTCACGCAGTATTTT	CSVGPSGRTFTQYF
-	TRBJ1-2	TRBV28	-	TGTGCCAGCAGTTTAATCTCTTATGGCTACACCTTC	CASSLISYGYTF
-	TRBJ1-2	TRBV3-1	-	TGTGCCAGCAGCCAAGATTCACGCTATGGCTACACCTTC	CASSQDSRYGYTF
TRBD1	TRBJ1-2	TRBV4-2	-	TGTGCCAGCAGCCAACCCGACAGGGAGGGAGGCTACACCTTC	CASSQPDREGGYTF
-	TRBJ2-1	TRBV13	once	TGTGCCAGCAGCTCCCCCGGCAGGGGTTACTACAATGAGCAGTTCTTC	CASSSPGRGYYNEQFF
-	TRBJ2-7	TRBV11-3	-	TGTGCCAGCAGCTTAGACCGTGGCGAGCAGTACTTC	CASSLDRGEQYF
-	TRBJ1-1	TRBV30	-	TGTGCCTGGAGTGTAAGGGGGGCGGACACTGAAGCTTTCTTT	CAWSVRGADTEAFF
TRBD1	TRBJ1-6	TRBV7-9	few	TGTGCCAGCAGTCTGGGACAGACCAATTCACCCCTCCACTTT	CASSLGQTNSPLHF
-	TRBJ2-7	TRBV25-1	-	TGTGCCAGCAGTGAATACCCGAAACTACGTTACGAGCAGTACTTC	CASSEYPKLRYEQYF
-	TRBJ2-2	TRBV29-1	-	TGCAGCGGCGGAGACTCCCCATCCGGGGAGCTGTTTTTT	CSGGDSPSGELFF
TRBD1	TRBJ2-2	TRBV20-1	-	TGCAGTGCTAAGGACAGGACGAACACCGGGGAGCTGTTTTTT	CSAKDRTNTGELFF
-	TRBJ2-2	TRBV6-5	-	TGTGCCAGCAGTTACTCAGGAGGGGTCGGGGAGCTGTTTTTT	CASSYSGGVGELFF
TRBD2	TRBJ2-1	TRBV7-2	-	TGTGCCAGCACCCGCGGGGGGTCCTACAATGAGCAGTTCTTC	CASTRGGSYNEQFF
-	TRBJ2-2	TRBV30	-	TGTGCCTGGAACGCGGGACCAAGCACCGGGGAGCTGTTTTTT	CAWNAGPSTGELFF
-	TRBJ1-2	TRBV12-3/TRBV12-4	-	TGTGCCAGCAGGAGGACAAAAGGCTATGGCTACACCTTC	CASRRTKGYGYTF
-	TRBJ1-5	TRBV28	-	TGTGCCAGCAGTAACGACAGGTCCGGGGTCTGGGGCCAGCATTTT	CASSNDRSGVWGQHF
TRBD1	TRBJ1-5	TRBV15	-	TGTGCCACCAGCAGAGACGGACAGGGCAATCAGCCCCAGCATTTT	CATSRDGQGNQPQHF
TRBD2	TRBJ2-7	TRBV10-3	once	TGTGCCATCAGTGGGGGAGGGTCCTCCTACGAGCAGTACTTC	CAISGGGSSYEQYF
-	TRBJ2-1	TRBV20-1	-	TGCAGTGCTAGAGATATGAGCTACGGAAGAAATGAGCAGTTCTTC	CSARDMSYGRNEQFF
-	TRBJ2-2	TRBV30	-	TGTGCCTGGAGGAGGGGAGAGAACACCGGGGAGCTGTTTTTT	CAWRRGENTGELFF
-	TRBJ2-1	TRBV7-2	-	TGTGCCAGCAGCTTGATATCTCAAGAGCAGTTCTTC	CASSLISQEQFF
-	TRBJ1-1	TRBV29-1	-	TGCAGCGTAACAGGGCCCACTGAAGCTTTCTTT	CSVTGPTEAFF
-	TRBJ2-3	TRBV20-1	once	TGCAGCGCTAGGGTACAGGGCGCAGATACGCAGTATTTT	CSARVQGADTQYF
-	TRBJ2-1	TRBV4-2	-	TGTGCCAGCAGCCAAGATCCAACGGGCCCTTCGGGGGCGGAGCAGTTCTTC	CASSQDPTGPSGAEQFF